This section outlines one T cell receptor (beta chain) sequence together with its context. Its antigen is currently not known. No much larger clone exists at a distance of one base, and base qualities are not known. According to the germline V gene, CDR1 reads SGHTA and CDR2 reads FQGNSA. V and J are trimmed by 2 bases and 0 bases, and the gene matches miss 9 bases of the junction. The CDR3 spans 18 residues, from the cysteine through the phenylalanine. Only CDR3 DNA is held: 54 bases, read in frame from base 1. Interpreted using the paper, the time point label stands for: baseline before first vaccination. Vaccinee samples were obtained from the UK trials COV001 and COV002, which included a single-blind randomized controlled phase 2/3 trial of AZD1222 (ChAdOx1 nCoV-19) in healthy adults. Trial participant PBMC samples were collected at day 0 and day 28 after the second dose for TCRbeta chain sequencing.

The data originate from a study of T cell responses to AZD1222 COVID-19 vaccine (dated by TCRdb to about 2021). Some background on the complete study: AZD1222 recipients given second doses at about 4 weeks or at about 12 weeks were pooled, since spike-specific TCR depth and breadth were not found to differ between the two schedules. TCR sequencing was performed for 230 to 250 trial participants, of whom 200 to 210 were given two doses of AZD1222 and around 26 were given two doses of MenACWY control vaccine. Enrollment into the trials was organized by age into subgroups of 18-55, 56-69 and 70-plus years, and those subgroups contained about 160, 30 and 59 TCR-sequenced participants, respectively.

Study-level results and caveats: Nearly half of unique spike-specific TCRs reportedly recognized epitopes outside regions mutated in the B.1.351 and B.1.1.7 variants. Because no samples from the day 14 peak response were available, repertoires could be characterized only after the peak T cell response. The 56-69-year group was small, and its depth increase did not reach significance, likely because of low power. Conclusions about previously exposed vaccinees were limited because only 5 or 6 AZD1222 recipients were SARS-CoV-2 seropositive at baseline. Most participants were white British and females outnumbered males, and the authors suggested that clonal diversity may have been underestimated. After two AZD1222 doses, spike-specific TCR breadth and depth were significantly higher than at day 0 and than in MenACWY recipients. The vaccine-associated CD4 TCRs covered the entire spike protein, and the dominant responses fell in regions 160-218 and 743-854.

The CDR3 regions of human TCRbeta chains were analyzed by immunosequencing. In the authors' own workflow: TCRs in the repertoires were matched against a reference library of SARS-CoV-2-specific TCRs that had been generated with the MIRA antigen-specificity platform. Breadth meant the fraction of unique TCRs that were SARS-CoV-2-associated, whereas depth meant the fraction of total T cells that were SARS-CoV-2-associated. Using the MIRA data, every spike-specific TCR was mapped to the spike region that the TCR reacted to and assigned to either a CD4 or a CD8 class. Log10-transformed breadth and depth values were compared by one-way ANOVA with Sidak's multiple comparisons tests. This is the immuneACCESS table as TCRdb keeps it, with only in-frame sequences that have V and J called. A part of the clones is gone; compared with another copy, unresolved V genes explain less than half, and the rest is unexplained. V and J calls and clone size follow that table, whereas D and trimming were derived from the DNA. Across this sample there are 110,000 or so clones, with around 76% seen only once. The ten largest clonotypes hold 4% to 6% of the sample.

This chain joins TRBV7-2 to TRBJ2-2, and TRBD2 aligns with 7 junction nucleotides. The sequence was collected from an adult in good health. Material: peripheral blood, obtained on day 0 of AZD1222 vaccination. The nucleotide sequence is given as TGTGCCAGCAGCTTAAAGGTCTGGGGGGGAGCGAACACCGGGGAGCTGTTTTTT. The resulting protein is CASSLKVWGGANTGELFF. The full variable domain, with segments outside the CDR3 supplied by the reference TRBV7-2 and TRBJ2-2 proteins, appears as GAGVSQSPSNKVTEKGKDVELRCDPISGHTALYWYRQSLGQGLEFLIYFQGNSAPDKSGLPSDRFSAERTGGSVSTLTIQRTQQEDSAVYLCASSLKVWGGANTGELFFGEGSRLTVL.